This T cell receptor beta chain was observed in a study of CD4 T cells in relation to SARS-CoV-2 and coronaviruses. Study at large: TCR beta CDR3s were sequenced after roughly nine-day antigen culture of PBMCs. Study-wide results and caveats: The cross-reactivity analysis covered only spike protein, not other viral proteins.

A few counts support this clone. Its antigen is unidentified. The CDR3 loop spans 14 amino acids. Trimming shortened V by 0 bases and J by 1 base, and 8 bases separated the two germline ends. Germline assignment: CDR1 SGHNT and CDR2 YYREEE (reference sequence). The data were produced by immunoSEQ multiplex PCR, yet TCRdb's version contains in-frame clones alone and is incomplete. Of about 29,000 clones in the sample, 76% were seen once. The unexposed donors gave CD4+ T cells in 2011-2018, prior to COVID-19. Isolation of CD4+ T cells took place after 10 days in culture. Half the medium was replaced with IL-2 medium on days 3 and 7.

The gene calls are TRBV5-4 and TRBJ2-7; D call uncertain. Sequencing was done on a sample of CD4+ T cells from PBMCs, cultured in vitro. The clonotype originates from a human donor in good health. The chain's CDR3 is CASSLGAASYEQYF. The DNA of the CDR3 is TGTGCCAGCAGCTTGGGGGCAGCATCCTACGAGCAGTACTTC.